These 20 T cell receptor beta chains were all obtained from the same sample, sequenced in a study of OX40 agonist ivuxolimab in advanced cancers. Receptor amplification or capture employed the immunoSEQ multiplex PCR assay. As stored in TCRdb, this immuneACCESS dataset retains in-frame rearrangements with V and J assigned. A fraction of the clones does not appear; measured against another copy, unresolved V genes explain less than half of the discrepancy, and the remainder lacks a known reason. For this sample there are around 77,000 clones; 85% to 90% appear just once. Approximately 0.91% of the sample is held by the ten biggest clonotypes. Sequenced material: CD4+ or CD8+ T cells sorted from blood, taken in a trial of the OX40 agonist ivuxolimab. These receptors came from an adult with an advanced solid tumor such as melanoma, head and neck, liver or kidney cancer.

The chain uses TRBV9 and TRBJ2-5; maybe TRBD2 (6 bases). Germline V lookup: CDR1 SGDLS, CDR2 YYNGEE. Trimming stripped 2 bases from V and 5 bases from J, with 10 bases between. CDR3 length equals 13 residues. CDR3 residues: CASSVRGGETQYF. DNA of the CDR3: TGTGCCAGCAGCGTTAGGGGAGGCGAGACCCAGTACTTC. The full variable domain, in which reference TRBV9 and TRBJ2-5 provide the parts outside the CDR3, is DSGVTQTPKHLITATGQRVTLRCSPRSGDLSVYWYQQSLDQGLQFLIQYYNGEERAKGNILERFSAQQFPDLHSELNLSSLELGDSALYFCASSVRGGETQYFGPGTRLLVL.

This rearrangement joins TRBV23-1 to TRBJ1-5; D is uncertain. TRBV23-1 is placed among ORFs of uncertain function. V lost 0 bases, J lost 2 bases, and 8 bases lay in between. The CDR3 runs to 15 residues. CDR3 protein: CASSQSGDGNQPQHF. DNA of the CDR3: TGCGCCAGCAGTCAATCCGGAGATGGCAATCAGCCCCAGCATTTT.

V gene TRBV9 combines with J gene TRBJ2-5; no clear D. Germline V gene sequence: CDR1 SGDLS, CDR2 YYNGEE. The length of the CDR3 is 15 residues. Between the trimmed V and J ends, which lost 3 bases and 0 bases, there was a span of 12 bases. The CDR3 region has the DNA TGTGCCAGCAGCGCCCAGACCGACAACCAAGAGACCCAGTACTTC. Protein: CASSAQTDNQETQYF.

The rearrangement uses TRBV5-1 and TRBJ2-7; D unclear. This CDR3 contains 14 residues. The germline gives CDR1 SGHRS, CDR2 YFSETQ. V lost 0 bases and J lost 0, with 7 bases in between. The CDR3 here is CASSLVDGSYEQYF. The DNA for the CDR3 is TGCGCCAGCAGCTTGGTTGACGGCTCCTACGAGCAGTACTTC. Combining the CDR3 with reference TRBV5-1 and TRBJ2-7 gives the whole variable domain KAGVTQTPRYLIKTRGQQVTLSCSPISGHRSVSWYQQTPGQGLQFLFEYFSETQRNKGNFPGRFSGRQFSNSRSEMNVSTLELGDSALYLCASSLVDGSYEQYFGPGTRLTVT.

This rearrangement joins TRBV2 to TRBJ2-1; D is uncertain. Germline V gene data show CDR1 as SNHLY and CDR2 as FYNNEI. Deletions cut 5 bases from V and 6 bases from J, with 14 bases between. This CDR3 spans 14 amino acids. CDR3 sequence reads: CASSPFATINEQFF. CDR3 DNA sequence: TGTGCCAGCAGTCCCTTTGCAACGATCAATGAGCAGTTCTTC.

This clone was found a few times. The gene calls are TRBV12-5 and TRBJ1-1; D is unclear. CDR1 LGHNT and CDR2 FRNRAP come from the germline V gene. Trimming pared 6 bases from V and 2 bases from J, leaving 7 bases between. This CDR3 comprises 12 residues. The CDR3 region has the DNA TGTGCTAGTGGCCAAGCAAACACTGAAGCTTTCTTT. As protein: CASGQANTEAFF.

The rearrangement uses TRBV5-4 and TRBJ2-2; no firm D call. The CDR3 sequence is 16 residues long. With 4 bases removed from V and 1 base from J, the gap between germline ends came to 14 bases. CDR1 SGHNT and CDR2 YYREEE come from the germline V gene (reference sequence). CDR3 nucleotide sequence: TGTGCCAGCAGCCCATGGACGGACCTGAACACCGGGGAGCTGTTTTTT. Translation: CASSPWTDLNTGELFF.

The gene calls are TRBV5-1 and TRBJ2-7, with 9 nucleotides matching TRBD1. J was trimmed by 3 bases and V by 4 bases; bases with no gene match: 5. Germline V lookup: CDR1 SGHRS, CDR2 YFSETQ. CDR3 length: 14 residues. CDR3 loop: CASSPRQGGYEQYF. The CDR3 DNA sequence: TGCGCCAGCAGCCCCAGACAGGGGGGCTACGAGCAGTACTTC.

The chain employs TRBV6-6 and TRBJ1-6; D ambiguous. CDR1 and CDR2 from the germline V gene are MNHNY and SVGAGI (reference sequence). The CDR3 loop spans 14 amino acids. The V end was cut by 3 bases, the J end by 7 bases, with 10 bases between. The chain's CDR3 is CASSYREENSPLHF. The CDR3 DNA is TGTGCCAGCAGTTATAGGGAGGAGAATTCACCCCTCCACTTT.

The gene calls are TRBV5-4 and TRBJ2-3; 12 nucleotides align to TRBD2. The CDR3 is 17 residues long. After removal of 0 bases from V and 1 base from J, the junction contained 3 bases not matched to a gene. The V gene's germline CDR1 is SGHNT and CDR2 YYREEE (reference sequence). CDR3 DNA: TGTGCCAGCAGCTTGGGGGGACTAGCGGGCCGCACAGATACGCAGTATTTT. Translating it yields CASSLGGLAGRTDTQYF. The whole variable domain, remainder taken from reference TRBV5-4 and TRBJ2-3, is ETGVTQSPTHLIKTRGQQVTLRCSSQSGHNTVSWYQQALGQGPQFIFQYYREEENGRGNFPPRFSGLQFPNYSSELNVNALELDDSALYLCASSLGGLAGRTDTQYFGPGTRLTVL.

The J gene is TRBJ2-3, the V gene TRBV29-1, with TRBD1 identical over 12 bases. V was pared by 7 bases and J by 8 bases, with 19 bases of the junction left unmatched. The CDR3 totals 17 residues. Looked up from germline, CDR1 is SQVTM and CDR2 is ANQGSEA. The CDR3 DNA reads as TGCAGCGCCCGCCGTACCGGGACAGGGGGCGCAGGTGGTACGCAGTATTTT. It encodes CSARRTGTGGAGGTQYF.

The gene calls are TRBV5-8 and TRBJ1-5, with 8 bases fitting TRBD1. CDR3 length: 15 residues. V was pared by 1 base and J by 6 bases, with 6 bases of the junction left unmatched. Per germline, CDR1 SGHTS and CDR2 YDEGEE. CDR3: CASSLNRGNFQPQHF. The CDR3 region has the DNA TGTGCCAGCAGCTTGAACAGGGGGAATTTTCAGCCCCAGCATTTT.

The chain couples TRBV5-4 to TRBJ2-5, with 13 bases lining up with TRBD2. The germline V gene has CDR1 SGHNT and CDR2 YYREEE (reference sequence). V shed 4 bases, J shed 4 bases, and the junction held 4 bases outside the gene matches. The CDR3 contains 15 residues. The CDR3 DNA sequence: TGTGCCAGCAGCCCATGGACTAGCGGGGGAGAGACCCAGTACTTC. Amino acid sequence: CASSPWTSGGETQYF. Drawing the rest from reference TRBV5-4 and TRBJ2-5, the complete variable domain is ETGVTQSPTHLIKTRGQQVTLRCSSQSGHNTVSWYQQALGQGPQFIFQYYREEENGRGNFPPRFSGLQFPNYSSELNVNALELDDSALYLCASSPWTSGGETQYFGPGTRLLVL.

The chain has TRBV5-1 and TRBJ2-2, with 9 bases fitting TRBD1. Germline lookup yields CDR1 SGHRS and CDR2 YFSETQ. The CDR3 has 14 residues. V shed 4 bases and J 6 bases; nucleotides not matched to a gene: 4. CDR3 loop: CASSRDRVSGELFF. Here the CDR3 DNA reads TGCGCCAGCAGCCGGGACAGGGTATCCGGGGAGCTGTTTTTT.

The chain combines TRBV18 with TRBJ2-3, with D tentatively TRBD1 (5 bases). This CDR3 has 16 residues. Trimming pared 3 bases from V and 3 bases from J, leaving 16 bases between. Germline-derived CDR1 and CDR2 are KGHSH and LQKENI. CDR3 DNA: TGTGCCAGCTCACCGCTGGGTAGGGGCGGTACAGATACGCAGTATTTT. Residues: CASSPLGRGGTDTQYF.

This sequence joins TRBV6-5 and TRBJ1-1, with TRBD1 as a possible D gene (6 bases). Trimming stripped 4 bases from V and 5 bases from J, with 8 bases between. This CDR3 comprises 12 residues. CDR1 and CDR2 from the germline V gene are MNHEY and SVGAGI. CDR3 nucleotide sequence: TGTGCCAGCAGTTTCAGGGGAACTGAAGCTTTCTTT. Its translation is CASSFRGTEAFF.

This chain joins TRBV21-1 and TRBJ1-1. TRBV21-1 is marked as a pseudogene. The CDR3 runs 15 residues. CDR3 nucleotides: TGTGCCAGCAGCAAAAGAGAGGAGTTCCCCAATGGAGCTTTCTTT. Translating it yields CASSKREEFPNGAFF.

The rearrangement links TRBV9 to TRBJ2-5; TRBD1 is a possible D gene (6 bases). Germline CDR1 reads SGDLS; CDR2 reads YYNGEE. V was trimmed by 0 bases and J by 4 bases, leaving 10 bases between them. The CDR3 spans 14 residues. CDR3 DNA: TGTGCCAGCAGCGTAGAAGGGGGATTAGAGACCCAGTACTTC. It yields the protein CASSVEGGLETQYF. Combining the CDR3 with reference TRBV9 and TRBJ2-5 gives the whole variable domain DSGVTQTPKHLITATGQRVTLRCSPRSGDLSVYWYQQSLDQGLQFLIQYYNGEERAKGNILERFSAQQFPDLHSELNLSSLELGDSALYFCASSVEGGLETQYFGPGTRLLVL.

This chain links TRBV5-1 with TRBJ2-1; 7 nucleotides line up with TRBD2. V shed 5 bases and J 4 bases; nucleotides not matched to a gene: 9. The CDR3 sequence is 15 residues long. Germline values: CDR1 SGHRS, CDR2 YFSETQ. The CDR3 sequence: CASSRTGEGYNEQFF. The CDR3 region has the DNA TGCGCCAGCAGTCGCACGGGGGAGGGATACAATGAGCAGTTCTTC.

The CDR3 sequence: CASSLKADRAGANVLTF. CDR3 coding DNA: TGTGCCAGCAGCTTAAAGGCGGACAGGGCTGGGGCCAACGTCCTGACTTTC. V is TRBV7-8 and J is TRBJ2-6, with 8 bases aligning to TRBD1. The V gene end was trimmed by 2 bases and the J gene end by 2 bases; junction bases not matched to a gene: 5. The germline CDR1 and CDR2 sequences are SGHVS and FQNEAQ. The CDR3 has 17 amino acids.